The entry below describes one T cell receptor (beta chain). These data come from a study of blood T cell repertoires in COVID-19. Study in general: The United States, Italy and Spain supplied acute and convalescent COVID-19 samples.

In the source study's methods: Counts of nucleated cells, estimated from reference gene primer amplification, were obtained. Produced via immunoSEQ multiplex PCR; TCRdb's table is partial and in-frame only. The V and J calls and clone size were taken over from that table, and D and trimming were inferred from the DNA. The sample consists of 140,000 to 150,000 clones, around four fifths of them appearing once. Germline CDR1 and CDR2: MNHEY and SVGAGI. The CDR3 contains 15 residues. Trimming left V 5 bases short and J 10 bases short, with 18 bases between. The clonotype originates from a woman aged 40 to 55 with active or convalescent COVID-19. The sample consisted of peripheral blood. This sequence joins TRBV6-5 and TRBJ1-6; TRBD1 is a possible D gene (5 bases). CDR3 coding DNA: TGTGCCAGCAGTACCCAGAGCAGGGTAAACTCACCCCTCCACTTT. It yields the protein CASSTQSRVNSPLHF.